These 2 T cell receptor beta chains were all obtained from the same sample, sequenced in a study of cytomegalovirus exposure and HLA in healthy donors. The study ran its PCR with 60 Vbeta and 13 Jbeta primers. The table came from immunoSEQ multiplex PCR; TCRdb's copy has only in-frame clones and leaves some out. The data contain around 150,000 clones, 80% of them singletons. Source material: PBMCs. The source of these receptors is a middle-aged man in good health and CMV-seropositive.

The chain joins TRBV6-6 to TRBJ1-5; the match to TRBD1 covers 8 bases. Germline V gene sequence: CDR1 MNHNY, CDR2 SVGAGI (reference sequence). V lost 6 bases to trimming and J lost 7 bases; unmatched junction nucleotides: 5. The CDR3 is 13 residues long. CDR3 loop: CASSVTGVQPQHF. The CDR3 nucleotides are TGTGCCAGCAGCGTGACAGGGGTCCAGCCCCAGCATTTT.

In its sample, this clone was seen a few times. The rearrangement joins TRBV6-1 to TRBJ2-3, with TRBD1 matching 9 bases. The CDR3 totals 15 residues. V trimming: 3 bases; J trimming: 1 base; junction bases outside the gene matches: 2. Per the germline V gene, CDR1 is MNHNS and CDR2 is SASEGT. This CDR3 is CASSDRTGGTDTQYF. CDR3 in DNA: TGTGCCAGCAGTGATAGGACAGGGGGCACAGATACGCAGTATTTT.